Detailed here is one T cell receptor beta chain. One end of the junction varies from germline; a read error may be responsible. This specimen comes from a study of molecular identifiers for immune sequencing clone quantification. One entry per CDR3 protein results from TCRdb running MiXCR on the PCR reads. The table includes some 590,000 distinct CDR3 sequences, roughly 27% detected once. CDR3 length equals 14 residues. The germline gives CDR1 SGHNT, CDR2 YYREEE (reference sequence). J is TRBJ1-1 and V is TRBV5-4, with TRBD1 identical over 7 bases. Sequenced input: naive CD8+ T cells from blood, with Jurkat cell RNA spiked in. Subset specified: FACS-sorted CD8+CD4-CCR7+CD45RA+ naive T cells. This receptor was obtained from a human donor in good health. Some libraries in this study had Jurkat cell RNA spiked in. CDR3 DNA sequence: TGTGCCAGCAGCCCCGGACAGGAGAACACTGAAGCTTCCTTT. Translated: CASSPGQENTEASF.